These T cell receptor beta chains were read from a single sample in a study of shared clonotypes between healthy human individuals. TCRdb's copy holds only in-frame clones and misses some; the assay was immunoSEQ multiplex PCR. The data contain about 2.3 million clones, 85% to 95% of them singletons. The sequenced sample was naive CD4+ T cells from PBMCs. The receptors were sampled from a man aged 18 to 30 in good health. Some clones in this sample may be carry-over from other donors' samples. CDR3s include the opening cysteine and the closing phenylalanine or tryptophan.

v_gene: TRBV11-2
j_gene: TRBJ1-1
CDR3aa: CASSLRVAAGEAFF

v_gene: TRBV7-2
j_gene: TRBJ2-3
CDR3aa: CASSLASHWREARDTQYF

v_gene: TRBV4-1
j_gene: TRBJ1-5
CDR3aa: CASSPEPGQSNQPQHF

v_gene: TRBV2
j_gene: TRBJ2-3
CDR3aa: CASARDQGPDTQYF

v_gene: TRBV15
j_gene: TRBJ2-1
CDR3aa: CATSRVLAGGNEQFF

v_gene: TRBV27
j_gene: TRBJ1-4
CDR3aa: CASSLERGGGKLFF

v_gene: TRBV2
j_gene: TRBJ1-1
CDR3aa: CASSEVAAGNTEAFF

v_gene: TRBV5-1
j_gene: TRBJ2-5
CDR3aa: CASSSGLGFVRETQYF

v_gene: TRBV6-1
j_gene: TRBJ1-1
CDR3aa: CASDRPHEAFF

v_gene: TRBV4-3
j_gene: TRBJ2-7
CDR3aa: CASSPSPTGTHPYEQYF

v_gene: TRBV5-1
j_gene: TRBJ2-7
CDR3aa: CASSLAGSPSYEQYF

v_gene: TRBV7-9
j_gene: TRBJ1-5
CDR3aa: CASSLRDREGQPQHF

v_gene: TRBV7-8
j_gene: TRBJ2-1
CDR3aa: CASSTRPLEFHEQFF

v_gene: TRBV7-2
j_gene: TRBJ1-2
CDR3aa: CASSLARGRNYGYTF

v_gene: TRBV30
j_gene: TRBJ1-5
CDR3aa: CTWSGVRTGFLGNQPQHF

v_gene: TRBV19
j_gene: TRBJ1-3
CDR3aa: CASSISQLGNTIYF

v_gene: TRBV28
j_gene: TRBJ1-1
CDR3aa: CASSPPGRDTEAFF

v_gene: TRBV7-9
j_gene: TRBJ2-3
CDR3aa: CASSLTLASILGGDTQYF

v_gene: TRBV7-6
j_gene: TRBJ2-7
CDR3aa: CASSKQGARSYEQYF

v_gene: TRBV21-1
j_gene: TRBJ2-7
CDR3aa: CASSKGRGLRSYEQYF

v_gene: TRBV10-3
j_gene: TRBJ2-7
CDR3aa: CASSYEGSGAAYEQYF

v_gene: TRBV28
j_gene: TRBJ2-3
CDR3aa: CASRPYVATDTQYF

v_gene: TRBV9
j_gene: TRBJ2-1
CDR3aa: CASSVAGDSYNEQFF

v_gene: TRBV29-1
j_gene: TRBJ2-2
CDR3aa: CSAGEVGELFF

v_gene: TRBV29-1
j_gene: TRBJ1-2
CDR3aa: CSVETAANYGYTF

v_gene: TRBV5-1
j_gene: TRBJ2-7
CDR3aa: CASSLTPGDEQYF

v_gene: TRBV5-1
j_gene: TRBJ1-5
CDR3aa: CASSLAGQGNQPQHF

v_gene: TRBV27
j_gene: TRBJ1-3
CDR3aa: CASSLRPGVGNTIYF

v_gene: TRBV4-3
j_gene: TRBJ2-7
CDR3aa: CASSQDRGRGYEQYF

v_gene: TRBV9
j_gene: TRBJ2-1
CDR3aa: CASSPLGGRAYEQFF

v_gene: TRBV10-3
j_gene: .
CDR3aa: CAISDGGPLGNTIYF

v_gene: TRBV6-1
j_gene: TRBJ1-5
CDR3aa: CASGRDTYSNQPQHF

v_gene: TRBV18
j_gene: TRBJ2-1
CDR3aa: CASSSGPLYNEQFF

v_gene: TRBV1
j_gene: TRBJ2-7
CDR3aa: CTSSQLTSGTGPYEQYF

v_gene: TRBV19
j_gene: TRBJ1-1
CDR3aa: CASSIGWTGDDIMNTEAFF

v_gene: TRBV30
j_gene: TRBJ2-2
CDR3aa: CAWSVLRTGELFF

v_gene: TRBV5-1
j_gene: TRBJ2-3
CDR3aa: CASSLVLAGVGTDTQYF

v_gene: TRBV28
j_gene: TRBJ2-5
CDR3aa: CASRGVGETQYF

v_gene: TRBV9
j_gene: TRBJ2-7
CDR3aa: CASSATSGRADEQYF

v_gene: TRBV9
j_gene: TRBJ1-2
CDR3aa: CASSVAGRGDYGYTF

v_gene: TRBV7-3
j_gene: TRBJ2-2
CDR3aa: CASSLNPRSAAGTGELFF

v_gene: TRBV9
j_gene: TRBJ1-1
CDR3aa: CASSVGVTETNTEAFF

v_gene: TRBV4-1
j_gene: TRBJ2-5
CDR3aa: CASSQRWVEETQYF

v_gene: TRBV5-1
j_gene: TRBJ1-1
CDR3aa: CASSLLGGANTEAFF

v_gene: TRBV2
j_gene: TRBJ2-2
CDR3aa: CASRTGLAGELFF

v_gene: TRBV27
j_gene: TRBJ2-4
CDR3aa: CASIKEAGGNIQYF

v_gene: TRBV28
j_gene: .
CDR3aa: CASTSVGRGSSYEQYF

v_gene: TRBV29-1
j_gene: TRBJ1-2
CDR3aa: CSGGQGAYGYTF

v_gene: TRBV4-2
j_gene: TRBJ1-2
CDR3aa: CASSQVKTGGYTF

v_gene: TRBV5-1
j_gene: TRBJ2-3
CDR3aa: CASSLVVMDTQYF

v_gene: TRBV9
j_gene: TRBJ2-7
CDR3aa: CASSAGTSGRYEQYF

v_gene: TRBV7-3
j_gene: TRBJ2-1
CDR3aa: CASSLTLAGNYNEQFF

v_gene: TRBV11-3
j_gene: TRBJ2-7
CDR3aa: CASSWMFRTSSCEQYF

v_gene: TRBV28
j_gene: TRBJ1-5
CDR3aa: CASSSGTVGDQPQHF

v_gene: TRBV19
j_gene: TRBJ1-4
CDR3aa: CASSTRENEKLFF

v_gene: TRBV29-1
j_gene: TRBJ2-3
CDR3aa: CSAASTDTQYF